These T cell receptor beta chains were read from a single sample in a study of OX40 agonist ivuxolimab in advanced cancers. Only in-frame clones appear in the TCRdb table, and some are missing; sequencing was by immunoSEQ multiplex PCR. The data contain roughly 60,000 clones, 85% to 95% of them singletons. The sequences come from CD4+ or CD8+ T cells sorted from blood, collected in a trial of the OX40 agonist ivuxolimab. The receptors were gathered from an adult with an advanced solid tumor such as melanoma, head and neck, liver or kidney cancer. The CDR3 runs from the conserved cysteine through the conserved F or W. The D gene is left open where the match is weak. Some rows mark clone size as missing; the rest say once, few, many or name a class of expanded clone.

j_gene | d_gene | abundance | v_gene | CDR3nt | CDR3aa
TRBJ1-1 | TRBD1 | - | TRBV5-1 | TGCGCCAGCAGCTCGACAGGGGGAGCTGAAGCTTTCTTT | CASSSTGGAEAFF
TRBJ1-5 | - | once | TRBV6-1 | TGTGCCAGCAGTACAGGGTATAGCAATCAGCCCCAGCATTTT | CASSTGYSNQPQHF
TRBJ2-7 | - | - | TRBV15 | TGTGCCACCAGCAGAGATGCCGGACCGGGGTACGAGCAGTACTTC | CATSRDAGPGYEQYF
TRBJ2-7 | - | - | TRBV15 | TGTGCCACCAGCAGAGATCCCAGGGATTCCCACGAGCAGTACTTC | CATSRDPRDSHEQYF
TRBJ2-1 | - | - | TRBV18 | TGTGCCAGCTCACCATGGGGTCGTTCGTCGAGGAACTCCTACAATGAGCAGTTCTTC | CASSPWGRSSRNSYNEQFF
TRBJ1-5 | TRBD1 | - | TRBV5-6 | TGTGCCAGCAGCTTCGCGGGGACAGGGGAAAATCAGCCCCAGCATTTT | CASSFAGTGENQPQHF
TRBJ1-5 | TRBD1 | - | TRBV19 | TGTGCCAGTAGTATAGACCGGACAGGGTACAATCAGCCCCAGCATTTT | CASSIDRTGYNQPQHF
TRBJ2-7 | - | - | TRBV2 | TGTGCCAGCAGTGAACTATCCGCGGGCTCCCACTCCTCCTACGAGCAGTACTTC | CASSELSAGSHSSYEQYF
TRBJ1-3 | - | - | TRBV7-9 | TGTGCCAGCAGCCTCCGCTCTGGAAACACCATATATTTT | CASSLRSGNTIYF
TRBJ1-2 | - | - | TRBV6-5 | TGTGCCAGCAGTTACTCCTACAGAGATTATGGCTACACCTTC | CASSYSYRDYGYTF
TRBJ2-2 | - | medium-sized | TRBV5-4 | TGTGCCAGCAGCTTGCAGGGCCAAGTACGCACCGGGGAGCTGTTTTTT | CASSLQGQVRTGELFF
TRBJ1-2 | - | - | TRBV27 | TGTGCCAGCAGTCCCCGGGGGCGACTTAACTATGGCTACACCTTC | CASSPRGRLNYGYTF
TRBJ2-6 | - | - | TRBV5-4 | TGTGCCAGCAGCACGGGAAGGGTCTCTGGGGCCAACGTCCTGACTTTC | CASSTGRVSGANVLTF
TRBJ2-5 | TRBD2 | - | TRBV7-9 | TGTGCCAGCAGCTTACTTTGGACTAGCGGGGTACAAGAGACCCAGTACTTC | CASSLLWTSGVQETQYF
TRBJ1-3 | - | - | TRBV19 | TGTGCCAGTAGTCAGGCTATGGGGGACACCATATATTTT | CASSQAMGDTIYF
TRBJ2-6 | - | - | TRBV30 | TGTGCCTGGAGTGTACCCACGTGGAGGGCAGCGGCTCACTCTGGGGCCAACGTCCTGACTTTC | CAWSVPTWRAAAHSGANVLTF
TRBJ2-1 | TRBD2 | - | TRBV2 | TGTGCCAGCAGTTTAAGGCGGGAGGTTTACAATGAGCAGTTCTTC | CASSLRREVYNEQFF
TRBJ1-2 | - | - | TRBV5-6 | TGTGCCAGCAGCCCTGGGGGGCAGTTGTATGGCTACACCTTC | CASSPGGQLYGYTF
TRBJ1-4 | - | - | TRBV2 | TGTGCCAGCAGTGAAGAGGGGCGCGGGGAAAAACTGTTTTTT | CASSEEGRGEKLFF
TRBJ2-1 | - | - | TRBV2 | TGTGCCAGCAGTGAAAAGGGCGGGTCCTACAATGAGCAGTTCTTC | CASSEKGGSYNEQFF
TRBJ2-1 | - | - | TRBV25-1 | TGTGCCAGCAGTAACTACCAGGGTTATGAGCAGTTCTTC | CASSNYQGYEQFF
TRBJ2-7 | - | - | TRBV19 | TGTGCCAGTAGTACGGGCGGGCGCGAGCAGTACTTC | CASSTGGREQYF
TRBJ1-5 | - | - | TRBV18 | TGTGCCAGCTCCCCGACGGGCCCGGGGGGCAATCAGCCCCAGCATTTT | CASSPTGPGGNQPQHF
TRBJ1-4 | - | - | TRBV5-1 | TGCGCCAGCAGCCAAAACGGGGATTCAAGTGAAAAACTGTTTTTT | CASSQNGDSSEKLFF
TRBJ2-7 | TRBD1 | - | TRBV7-9 | TGTGCCAGCAGCTTAAATCAGGGACAGGGTGACTTC | CASSLNQGQGDF
TRBJ2-7 | TRBD1 | - | TRBV10-3 | TGTGCCATCCGGGACAGGACCTACGAGCAGTACTTC | CAIRDRTYEQYF
TRBJ2-1 | - | - | TRBV5-1 | TGCGCCAGCAGCCTAGGGACACCCAATGAGCAGTTCTTC | CASSLGTPNEQFF
TRBJ1-1 | - | - | TRBV7-2 | TGTGCCAGCAGCTTTTACATGGGGCAAGCAAACACTGAAGCTTTCTTT | CASSFYMGQANTEAFF
TRBJ2-5 | TRBD1 | - | TRBV18 | TGTGCCAGCTCACCAAGGGACAGGGTCGAGACCCAGTACTTC | CASSPRDRVETQYF
TRBJ1-1 | - | - | TRBV6-6 | TGTGCCAGCATCAAGACAGGACTAAACACTGAAGCTTTCTTT | CASIKTGLNTEAFF
TRBJ2-3 | TRBD2 | - | TRBV7-8 | TGTGCCAGCAGCTTAGAACTAGCGGGGAACACAGATACGCAGTATTTT | CASSLELAGNTDTQYF
TRBJ1-6 | - | - | TRBV30 | TGTGCCTGGAGTAGGCAGGGGAAGTCACCCCTCCACTTT | CAWSRQGKSPLHF
TRBJ1-5 | - | - | TRBV19 | TGTGCCAGTCAGATGGGCAATCAGCCCCAGCATTTT | CASQMGNQPQHF
TRBJ1-1 | - | - | TRBV6-5 | TGTGCCAGCAGTTACTCTAGGGCCCAGGCTCACACTGAAGCTTTCTTT | CASSYSRAQAHTEAFF
TRBJ2-2 | - | - | TRBV7-9 | TGTGCCAGCAGCCCGACCCAGGTGAGGGCCGGGGAGCTGTTTTTT | CASSPTQVRAGELFF
TRBJ2-1 | TRBD2 | - | TRBV5-4 | TGTGCCAGCAGGTTGGGGACTAGGTCCTACAATGAGCAGTTCTTC | CASRLGTRSYNEQFF
TRBJ1-6 | - | - | TRBV19 | TGTGCCAGTAGTAACGTCGGGTTAGTGGGTTCACCCCTCCACTTT | CASSNVGLVGSPLHF
TRBJ2-7 | - | - | TRBV25-1 | TGTGCCAGCAGTGACTCCAGGGTGTTGGGGGTCGGCGACGAGCAGTACTTC | CASSDSRVLGVGDEQYF
TRBJ2-7 | TRBD2 | - | TRBV7-2 | TGTGCCAGCAGCTTTAGCGGGAGGCTCTACGAGCAGTACTTC | CASSFSGRLYEQYF
TRBJ1-1 | - | - | TRBV25-1 | TGTGCCAGCAGTGGACAGGCCTCGAACACTGAAGCTTTCTTT | CASSGQASNTEAFF
TRBJ2-7 | - | - | TRBV5-1 | TGCGCCAGCAGCTTACGGGGATTTACCCTCCGCTCCGACGAGCAGTACTTC | CASSLRGFTLRSDEQYF
TRBJ2-2 | TRBD2 | - | TRBV5-4 | TGTGCCAGCAGGGTAGCGGGAGGGCCAGGCGGGGAGCTGTTTTTT | CASRVAGGPGGELFF
TRBJ2-7 | TRBD1 | - | TRBV11-2 | TGTGCCAGCAGCTTAGATGAGTTGGATTGGGGACAGGGTGAACTCGACGAGCAGTACTTC | CASSLDELDWGQGELDEQYF
TRBJ2-7 | TRBD2 | - | TRBV6-5 | TGTGCCAGCAGTTACTCCGCGGGAGCGACCTACGAGCAGTACTTC | CASSYSAGATYEQYF